The following is a T cell receptor (beta chain) sequence with its context. The CDR3 is 16 residues long. Per the germline V gene, CDR1 is LNHDA and CDR2 is SQIVND (reference sequence). V shed 3 bases and J 2 bases; nucleotides not matched to a gene: 5. The record originates from a study of blood T cell repertoires in COVID-19. Here immunoSEQ multiplex PCR was the method, and the copy in TCRdb shows in-frame clones only, minus some. Here the sample spans approximately 150,000 clones, around four fifths being singletons. The receptor comes from a woman aged 50 to 65 who had recovered from COVID-19. The source material was PBMCs or T cells enriched from blood (not recorded which). The gene calls are TRBV19 and TRBJ2-3, with 10 bases identical to TRBD2. The CDR3 sequence: CASSILAGGLTDTQYF. Here the CDR3 DNA reads TGTGCCAGTAGTATTTTAGCGGGGGGCCTCACAGATACGCAGTATTTT.